This TCR beta chain was obtained from a study of OX40 agonist ivuxolimab in advanced cancers. The germline V gene has CDR1 MDHEN and CDR2 SYDVKM. V lost 2 bases to trimming and J lost 2 bases, with 21 bases between them. This CDR3 has 19 amino acids. Profiled with immunoSEQ multiplex PCR; TCRdb holds only in-frame clones, not every one. The sample contains 70,000 to 95,000 clones, approximately 94% of which appear only once. The receptor was isolated from an adult with an advanced solid tumor such as melanoma, head and neck, liver or kidney cancer. This specimen consisted of CD4+ or CD8+ T cells sorted from blood, obtained in a trial of the OX40 agonist ivuxolimab. The rearrangement links TRBV28 to TRBJ2-2, with D perhaps assigned TRBD1 or TRBD2 (5 bases each). The CDR3 here is CASSLGGPPILSNTGELFF. CDR3 bases: TGTGCCAGCAGTTTAGGGGGACCGCCTATATTGAGTAACACCGGGGAGCTGTTTTTT.